This T cell receptor beta chain comes out of a study of identical twins. The study, taken as a whole, reports: Fewer insertions characterized abundant cord blood beta clonotypes, whereas memory repertoires showed none.

A universal primer binding site was introduced by template switching. The final cDNA contained unique molecular identifiers. TCRdb re-called the 5' RACE reads through MiXCR, storing one row per CDR3 protein. Altogether about 730,000 distinct CDR3 sequences are present, 21% being singletons, with the ten largest covering 4.3%. To note about this clonotype: Its matching antigen is unknown.

CDR1 and CDR2 (germline): LGHNA, YNFKEQ. The CDR3 length is 17 residues. The V and J ends lost 3 bases and 4 bases, in that order; junction bases with no gene match: 11. The same specimen was also included in a second study, on T cells expressing NK-cell markers. That work adds: From sorted CD3+CD56+NKG2C+, CD3+CD56+NKG2C- and CD3+CD56-NKG2C+ T cells came the TCR beta repertoires. The study sequenced eight donors, seven HCMV-seropositive and one seronegative.

The chain couples TRBV4-2 to TRBJ2-7; 11 bases line up with TRBD2. This receptor was taken from a woman between 18 and 29 years old in good health. The sample taken for sequencing was PBMCs. The CDR3 is CASSHLAGGPDGYEQYF. The CDR3 bases are TGTGCCAGCAGCCATTTAGCGGGGGGGCCGGATGGTTACGAGCAGTACTTC.